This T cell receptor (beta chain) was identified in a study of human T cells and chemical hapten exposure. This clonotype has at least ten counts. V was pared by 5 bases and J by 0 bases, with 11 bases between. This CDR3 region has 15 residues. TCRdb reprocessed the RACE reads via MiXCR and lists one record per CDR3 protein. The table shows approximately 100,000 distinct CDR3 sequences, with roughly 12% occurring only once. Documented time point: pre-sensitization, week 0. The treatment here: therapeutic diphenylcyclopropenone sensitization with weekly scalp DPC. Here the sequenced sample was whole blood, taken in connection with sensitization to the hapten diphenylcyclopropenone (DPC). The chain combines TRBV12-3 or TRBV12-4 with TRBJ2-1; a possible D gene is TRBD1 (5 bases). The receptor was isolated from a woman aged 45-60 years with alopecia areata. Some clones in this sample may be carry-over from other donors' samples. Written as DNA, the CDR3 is TGTGCCAGCAGTCTAGGGGTCCGCTCCTACAATGAGCAGTTCTTC. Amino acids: CASSLGVRSYNEQFF.